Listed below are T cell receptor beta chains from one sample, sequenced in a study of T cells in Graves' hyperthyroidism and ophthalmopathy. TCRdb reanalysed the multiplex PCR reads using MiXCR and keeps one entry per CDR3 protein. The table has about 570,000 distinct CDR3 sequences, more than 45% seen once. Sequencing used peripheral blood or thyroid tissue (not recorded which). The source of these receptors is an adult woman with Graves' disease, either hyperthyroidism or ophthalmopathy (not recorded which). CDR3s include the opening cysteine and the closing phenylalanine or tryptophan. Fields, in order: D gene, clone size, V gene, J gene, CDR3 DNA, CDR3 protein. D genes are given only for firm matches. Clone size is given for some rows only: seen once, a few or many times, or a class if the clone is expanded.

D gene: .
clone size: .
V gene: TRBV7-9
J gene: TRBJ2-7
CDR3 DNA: TGTGCCAGCAGCACCGGGGACATAACCTACGAGCAGTACTTC
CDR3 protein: CASSTGDITYEQYF

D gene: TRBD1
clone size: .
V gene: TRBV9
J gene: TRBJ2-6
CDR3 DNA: TGTGCCAGCAGCAAGACAGGGTTCGAAGCTTTC
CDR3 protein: CASSKTGFEAF

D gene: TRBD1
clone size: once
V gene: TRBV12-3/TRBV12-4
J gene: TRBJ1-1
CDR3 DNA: TGTGCCAGCAGTTGGCCGGGACAGGGGACCGTTGAAGCTTTCTTT
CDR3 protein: CASSWPGQGTVEAFF

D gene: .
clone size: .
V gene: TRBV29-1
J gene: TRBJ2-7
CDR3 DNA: TGCAGTTTAGGTAGCGGTCCCTACGAGCAGTACTTC
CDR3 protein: CSLGSGPYEQYF

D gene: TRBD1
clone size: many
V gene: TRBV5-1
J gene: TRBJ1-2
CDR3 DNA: TGCGCCAGCAGCTCGGGACAGAACTATGGCTACACCTTC
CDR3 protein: CASSSGQNYGYTF

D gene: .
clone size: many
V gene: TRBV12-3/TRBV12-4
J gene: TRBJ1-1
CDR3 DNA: TGTGCCATCCTCGACATAACGAACACTGAAGCTTTCTTT
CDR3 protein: CAILDITNTEAFF

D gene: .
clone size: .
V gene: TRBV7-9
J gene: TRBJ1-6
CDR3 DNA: TGTGCCAGCAGCTCCACCGGGGCCCACCGATCGTCCCTCCACTTT
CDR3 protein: CASSSTGAHRSSLHF

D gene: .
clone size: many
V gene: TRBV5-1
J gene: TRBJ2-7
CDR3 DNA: TGCGCCAGCAGCTTGAGGAGCGGAATCTACGAGCAGTACTTC
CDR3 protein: CASSLRSGIYEQYF

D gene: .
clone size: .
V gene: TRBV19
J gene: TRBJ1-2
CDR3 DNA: TGTGCCAGTAGTCGATGGGTTGGCTACACCTTC
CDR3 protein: CASSRWVGYTF

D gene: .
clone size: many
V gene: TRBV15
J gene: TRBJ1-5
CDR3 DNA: TGTGCCACCAGACGTCCTTCTAGCAATCAGCCCCAGCATTTT
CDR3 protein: CATRRPSSNQPQHF

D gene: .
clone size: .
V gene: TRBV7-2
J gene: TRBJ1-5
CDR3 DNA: TGTGCCAGCAGCCTTAGGTCGTACGGGCAGCCCCAGCATTTT
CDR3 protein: CASSLRSYGQPQHF

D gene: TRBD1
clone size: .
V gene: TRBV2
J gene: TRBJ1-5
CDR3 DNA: TGTGCCAGCAGTGTGAACAGGGGGCGAAGCAATCAGCCCCAGCATTTT
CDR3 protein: CASSVNRGRSNQPQHF

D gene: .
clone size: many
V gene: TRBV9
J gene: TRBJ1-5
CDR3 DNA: TGTGCCAGCAGCCCCGGACAGCACTTTCAGCCCCAGCATTTT
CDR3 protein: CASSPGQHFQPQHF

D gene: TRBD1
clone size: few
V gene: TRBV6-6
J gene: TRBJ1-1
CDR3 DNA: TGTGCCAGCAGTTACCCTGGGACAGGGAGGACTGAAGCTTTCTTT
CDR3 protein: CASSYPGTGRTEAFF

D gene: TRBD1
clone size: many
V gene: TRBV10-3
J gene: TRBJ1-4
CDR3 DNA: TGTGCCATCAGTGAGTCGCAATCCAGGGGGAGTGAAAAACTGTTTTTT
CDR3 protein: CAISESQSRGSEKLFF

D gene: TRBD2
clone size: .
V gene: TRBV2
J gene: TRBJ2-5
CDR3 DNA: TGTGCCAGCAGAGGGAGAGCGGGGGACCAAGAGACCCAGTACTTC
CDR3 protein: CASRGRAGDQETQYF

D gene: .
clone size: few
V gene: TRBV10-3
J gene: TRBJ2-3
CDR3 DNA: TGTGCCATCAGTGATGTAAGAGATACGCAGTATTTT
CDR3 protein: CAISDVRDTQYF

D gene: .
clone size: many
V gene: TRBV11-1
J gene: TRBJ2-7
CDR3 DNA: TGTGCCAGCAGCGCGGCCGGGACATACGTTGAGCAGTACTTC
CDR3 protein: CASSAAGTYVEQYF

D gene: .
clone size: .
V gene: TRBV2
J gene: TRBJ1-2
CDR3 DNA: TGTGCCAGCAGTGAAGAGGCGGTCCGCGGTGGCTACACCTTC
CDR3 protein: CASSEEAVRGGYTF

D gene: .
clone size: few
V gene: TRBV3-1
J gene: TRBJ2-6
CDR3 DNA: TGTGCCAGCAGCCCTGAGACAGGGGCCAACGTCCTGACTTTC
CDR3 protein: CASSPETGANVLTF

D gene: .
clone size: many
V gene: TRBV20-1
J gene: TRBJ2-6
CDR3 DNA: TGCAGTGCTAGAGATTACGGCTCTGGGGCCAACGTCCTGACTTTC
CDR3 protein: CSARDYGSGANVLTF

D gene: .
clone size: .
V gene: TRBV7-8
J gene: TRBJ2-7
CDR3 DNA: TGTGCCAGCAGCTCGGACGTAAGGGTGCAGTACTTC
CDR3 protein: CASSSDVRVQYF

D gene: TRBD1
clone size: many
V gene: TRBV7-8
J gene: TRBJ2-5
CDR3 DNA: TGTGCCAGCAGCTCAGGGGGCTGGGAGACCCAGTACTTC
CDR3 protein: CASSSGGWETQYF

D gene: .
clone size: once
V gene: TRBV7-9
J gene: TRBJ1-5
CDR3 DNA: TGTGCCAGCAGCTTGGGACCGCAGAGCAATCAGCCCCAGCATTTT
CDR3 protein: CASSLGPQSNQPQHF

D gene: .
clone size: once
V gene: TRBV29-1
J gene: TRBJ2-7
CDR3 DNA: TGCAGCTCCGTGGGGGGTTCCTACGAGCAGTACTTC
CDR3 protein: CSSVGGSYEQYF

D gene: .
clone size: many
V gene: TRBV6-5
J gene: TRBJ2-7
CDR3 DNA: TGTGCCATGCGCCACAGGACACCTTACGAGCAGTACTTC
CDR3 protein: CAMRHRTPYEQYF

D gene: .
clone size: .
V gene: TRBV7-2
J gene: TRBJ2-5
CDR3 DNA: TGTGCCAGCAGCGTAGGAGGAGTGGAGACCCAGTACTTC
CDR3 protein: CASSVGGVETQYF

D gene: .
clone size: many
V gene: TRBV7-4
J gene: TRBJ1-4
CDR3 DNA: TGTGCCAGCTCGGCTGTTAGATTCGAGCATGAAAAACTGTTTTTT
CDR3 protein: CASSAVRFEHEKLFF

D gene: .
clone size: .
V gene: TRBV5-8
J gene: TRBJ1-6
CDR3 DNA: TGTTCCAGCAGCTCGACAGACTATAATTCACCCCTCCACTTT
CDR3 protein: CSSSSTDYNSPLHF

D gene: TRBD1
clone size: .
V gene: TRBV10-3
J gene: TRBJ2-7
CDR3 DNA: TGTGCCATCAGAAGGACAGGGGACGAGCAGTACTTC
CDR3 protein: CAIRRTGDEQYF

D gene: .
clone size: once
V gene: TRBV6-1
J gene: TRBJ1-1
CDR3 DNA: TGTGCCAGCAGTCAATTTGGGGGGATCGGCACTGAAGCTTTCTTT
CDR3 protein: CASSQFGGIGTEAFF

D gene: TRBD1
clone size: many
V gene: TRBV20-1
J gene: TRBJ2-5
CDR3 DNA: TGCAGTGCTAGAGAACCGCTAGGACAGGGGACCCAGTACTTC
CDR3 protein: CSAREPLGQGTQYF

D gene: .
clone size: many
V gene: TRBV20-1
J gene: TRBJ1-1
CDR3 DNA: TGCAGTGCTAGATTGAGGGGCACTGAAGCTTTCTTT
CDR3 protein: CSARLRGTEAFF

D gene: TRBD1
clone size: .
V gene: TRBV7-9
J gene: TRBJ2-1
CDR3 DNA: TGTGCCAGCAGCTTAGCTAGGACAGGGGGACATGAGCAGTTCTTC
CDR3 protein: CASSLARTGGHEQFF

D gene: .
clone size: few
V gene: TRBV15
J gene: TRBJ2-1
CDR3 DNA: TGTGCCACCAGCAGAGAGGGGGCTTACAATGAGCAGTTCTTC
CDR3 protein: CATSREGAYNEQFF

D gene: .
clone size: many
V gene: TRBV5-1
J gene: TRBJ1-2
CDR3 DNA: TGCGCCAGCAGCCAAGGATGGGGGCAGGGCAGCGATGGCTACACCTTC
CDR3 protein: CASSQGWGQGSDGYTF